Presented here are 20 T cell receptor beta chains from one specimen sequenced in a study of cytomegalovirus exposure and HLA in healthy donors. With 60 Vbeta and 13 Jbeta primers, the PCR was carried out. TCRdb's table, derived via immunoSEQ multiplex PCR, lists solely in-frame clones and lacks some. The sample records about 54,000 clones, 82% being singletons. Sequencing was carried out using PBMCs. The receptors derive from a young woman in good health and CMV-seronegative.

The V gene is TRBV6-1, the J gene TRBJ1-5, with D unresolved. The V end was cut by 8 bases, the J end by 7 bases, with 21 bases between. Germline V CDR1 and CDR2: MNHNS, SASEGT. This CDR3 comprises 15 residues. The CDR3 DNA reads TGTGCCAGCCGGGTTCGACCTCACCTCGGGCAGCCCCAGCATTTT. Its translation: CASRVRPHLGQPQHF.

The V gene is TRBV5-1, the J gene TRBJ1-3; D may be TRBD1 (6 bases). Germline V gives CDR1 SGHRS, CDR2 YFSETQ. The CDR3 runs 18 residues. Trimming cost V 4 bases and J 0 bases, with 20 bases left between them. CDR3 sequence: CASSRLGPGATSGNTIYF. CDR3 coding DNA: TGCGCCAGCAGCCGCCTGGGACCAGGGGCAACCTCTGGAAACACCATATATTTT.

The rearrangement uses TRBV9 and TRBJ2-1, with TRBD2 matching over 11 bases. V trimming: 3 bases; J trimming: 0 bases; junction bases outside the gene matches: 11. The germline gives CDR1 SGDLS, CDR2 YYNGEE. CDR3 length: 19 amino acids. The DNA of the CDR3 is TGTGCCAGCAGCGGGTTGGGACTAGCGGTGACCAGCTCCTACAATGAGCAGTTCTTC. It yields the protein CASSGLGLAVTSSYNEQFF.

The chain has TRBV11-1 and TRBJ1-1, with D hard to call. Looked up from germline, CDR1 is SGHAT and CDR2 is FQDESV (reference sequence). The CDR3 runs to 16 residues. With 5 bases removed from V and 0 bases from J, the gap between germline ends came to 16 bases. CDR3: CASSEPPRRMNTEAFF. DNA for the CDR3: TGTGCCAGCAGCGAACCTCCCAGGCGCATGAACACTGAAGCTTTCTTT.

The chain carries TRBV6-1 and TRBJ2-1; D ambiguous. The CDR3 extends over 14 amino acids. CDR1 MNHNS and CDR2 SASEGT come from the germline V gene. V lost 3 bases, J lost 1 base, and 7 bases lay in between. The CDR3 loop reads CASSDGSSYNEQFF. CDR3 nucleotides: TGTGCCAGCAGTGATGGCAGTTCCTACAATGAGCAGTTCTTC.

The chain couples TRBV12-2 to TRBJ2-7; TRBD1, the table's D call, was not compared with the DNA. TRBV12-2 constitutes a pseudogene. CDR3 length equals 17 residues. This chain's CDR3 is CASRSGQGVSNYWEQYF. DNA for the CDR3: TGTGCAAGTCGCTCAGGACAGGGGGTCTCCAACTACTGGGAGCAGTACTTC.

Here the CDR3 DNA reads TGCGCCAGCAGCCAAGACGAGGGGTTCTTAGCGGGAACGGATGAGACCCAGTACTTC. This sequence encodes CASSQDEGFLAGTDETQYF. V usage is TRBV4-1 and J usage is TRBJ2-5; 8 nucleotides line up with TRBD2. Germline CDR1 is MGHRA and CDR2 is YSYEKL. V lost 0 bases and J lost 5; bases outside the gene matches: 17. The CDR3 has 19 residues.

This clone was observed a single time. V is TRBV5-6 and J is TRBJ2-1, with TRBD2 as a possible D gene (5 bases). The CDR3 consists of 16 residues. Germline assignment: CDR1 SGHDT and CDR2 YYEEEE. V was clipped by 2 bases and J by 2 bases, with 14 bases between them. CDR3 bases: TGTGCCAGCAGCTTTAGACGGTTCGGGACCTACAATGAGCAGTTCTTC. This encodes CASSFRRFGTYNEQFF. The full variable domain, with the rest looked up from reference TRBV5-6 and TRBJ2-1, is DAGVTQSPTHLIKTRGQQVTLRCSPKSGHDTVSWYQQALGQGPQFIFQYYEEEERQRGNFPDRFSGHQFPNYSSELNVNALLLGDSALYLCASSFRRFGTYNEQFFGPGTRLTVL.

The chain joins TRBV4-2 to TRBJ2-2; D is ambiguous. Trimming stripped 2 bases from V and 4 bases from J, with 8 bases between. The CDR3 loop spans 14 amino acids. Germline CDR1 LGHNA, CDR2 YNFKEQ. The CDR3 DNA follows: TGTGCCAGCAGCCAACTCTCCAGCACCGGGGAGCTGTTTTTT. It specifies CASSQLSSTGELFF.

This chain links TRBV12-5 with TRBJ2-2, with 8 bases identical to TRBD1. This CDR3 is 17 amino acids long. Germline-derived CDR1 and CDR2 are LGHNT and FRNRAP. The trim removed 4 bases at V and 5 bases at J, leaving 12 bases unmatched. CDR3 amino acids: CASGSRPPGQETGELFF. CDR3 in DNA: TGTGCTAGTGGTTCACGCCCACCGGGACAGGAAACCGGGGAGCTGTTTTTT.

The genes are TRBV6-5 and TRBJ2-2; D is unclear. CDR3 length: 15 residues. The ends were cut back, 5 bases at V and 0 bases at J, with 10 bases in the middle. Germline-derived CDR1 and CDR2 are MNHEY and SVGAGI. The CDR3, as DNA: TGTGCCAGCAGTCGACAATCCACGAACACCGGGGAGCTGTTTTTT. Its protein is CASSRQSTNTGELFF.

This clone was observed a handful of times. The chain joins TRBV5-1 to TRBJ2-5; 9 positions agree with TRBD2. The length of the CDR3 is 15 residues. CDR1 and CDR2 (germline): SGHRS, YFSETQ. V shed 4 bases, J shed 5 bases, and the junction held 9 bases outside the gene matches. The CDR3 DNA reads TGCGCCAGCAGCCGGCGGGAGGGCCTCTGGGAGACCCAGTACTTC. Protein sequence: CASSRREGLWETQYF.

This CDR3 is CASSQDYTPTDTQYF. The CDR3 DNA reads as TGCGCCAGCAGCCAAGATTACACCCCCACAGATACGCAGTATTTT. The chain employs TRBV4-1 and TRBJ2-3; D remains unclear. This CDR3 comprises 15 residues. V lost 0 bases and J lost 2, with 9 bases in between. Germline CDR1 is MGHRA and CDR2 is YSYEKL.

The chain has TRBV23-1 and TRBJ2-1; D unresolved. TRBV23-1 is reported as an ORF; its role is uncertain. The CDR3 sequence is 12 residues long. Trimming pared 0 bases from V and 10 bases from J, leaving 7 bases between. CDR3 region: CASSQSMLEQFF. The CDR3 coding sequence is TGCGCCAGCAGTCAATCGATGCTAGAGCAGTTCTTC.

This rearrangement joins TRBV9 to TRBJ2-2; the match to TRBD1 covers 9 bases. Looked up from germline, CDR1 is SGDLS and CDR2 is YYNGEE. The length of the CDR3 is 13 residues. V lost 5 bases and J lost 4; bases outside the gene matches: 0. Written as DNA, the CDR3 is TGTGCCAGCAGGACAGGGGGCACCGGGGAGCTGTTTTTT. Translation gives CASRTGGTGELFF.

The chain joins TRBV10-3 to TRBJ2-6; 9 nucleotides align to TRBD1. CDR1 ENHRY and CDR2 SYGVKD come from the germline V gene. V was clipped by 10 bases and J by 2 bases; unmatched bases: 9. CDR3 length: 16 residues. Here the CDR3 DNA reads TGTGCCACCAGACAGGGGGACGTTACTGGGGCCAACGTCCTGACTTTC. Protein product: CATRQGDVTGANVLTF.

The rearrangement links TRBV18 to TRBJ2-7; tentative D call: TRBD1 (6 bases). The germline V gene encodes CDR1 KGHSH and CDR2 LQKENI. Trimming removed 2 bases from V and 2 bases from J, with 19 bases in between. The CDR3 sequence is 17 residues long. Here the CDR3 DNA reads TGTGCCAGCTCACCAAATGGGGGCCAGGGCGCGACCTACGAGCAGTACTTC. Translating gives CASSPNGGQGATYEQYF.

The CDR3, as DNA: TGTGCCTGGACCCGGACTAGCGGCTACAATGAGCAGTTCTTC. Protein sequence: CAWTRTSGYNEQFF. The chain couples TRBV30 to TRBJ2-1; 10 nucleotides match TRBD2. The J segment lost 3 bases and the V segment lost 4 bases, leaving 3 bases of the junction unmatched. Germline-derived CDR1 and CDR2 are GTSNPN and SVGIG (reference sequence). The length of the CDR3 is 14 residues.

This chain connects TRBV30 to TRBJ2-1; 7 bases line up with TRBD2. This CDR3 is 13 amino acids long. Germline-derived CDR1 and CDR2 are GTSNPN and SVGIG (reference sequence). V was clipped by 3 bases and J by 7 bases; unmatched bases: 6. CDR3: CAWRASGWNEQFF. The CDR3 DNA follows: TGTGCCTGGAGGGCTAGCGGATGGAATGAGCAGTTCTTC.

The J gene is TRBJ1-1, the V gene TRBV28, with D unresolved. The CDR3 has 13 residues. The V gene lost 2 bases and the J gene lost 5 bases, with 9 bases spanning the gap. CDR1 is MDHEN, CDR2 SYDVKM, per germline. CDR3 in amino acids: CASSLGQLTEAFF. The CDR3 DNA sequence: TGTGCCAGCAGTTTAGGGCAGTTAACTGAAGCTTTCTTT.